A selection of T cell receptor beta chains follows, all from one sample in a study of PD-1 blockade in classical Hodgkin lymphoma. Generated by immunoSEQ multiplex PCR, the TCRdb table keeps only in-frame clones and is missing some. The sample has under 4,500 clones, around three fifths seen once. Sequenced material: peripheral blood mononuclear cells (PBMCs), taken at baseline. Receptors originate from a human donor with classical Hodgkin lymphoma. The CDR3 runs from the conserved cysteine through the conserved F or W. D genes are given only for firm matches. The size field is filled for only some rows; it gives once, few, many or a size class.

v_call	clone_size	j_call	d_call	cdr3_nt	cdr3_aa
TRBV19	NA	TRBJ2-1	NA	TGTGCCAGTAGTATAGGGAGCATTCATGAGCAGTTCTTC	CASSIGSIHEQFF
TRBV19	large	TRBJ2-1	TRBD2	TGTGCCAGTAGTAGGACTAGCGGGAGTTTTAATGAGCAGTTCTTC	CASSRTSGSFNEQFF
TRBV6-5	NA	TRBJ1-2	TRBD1	TGTGCCAGCAGTCGCGAGGGACAGGTCTATGGCTACACCTTC	CASSREGQVYGYTF
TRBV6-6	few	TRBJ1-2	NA	TGTGCCAGCAGTTACTCCCTAAACTATGGCTACACCTTC	CASSYSLNYGYTF
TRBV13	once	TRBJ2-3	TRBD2	TGTGCCAGCAGCTCCGACGGGAGGGGCACAGATACGCAGTATTTT	CASSSDGRGTDTQYF
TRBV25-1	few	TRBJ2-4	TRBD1	TGTGCCAGCAGTCCAGTCGGGACAGGGGGAGCCAAAAACATTCAGTACTTC	CASSPVGTGGAKNIQYF
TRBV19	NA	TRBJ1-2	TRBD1	TGTGCCAGTAGTATGACAGGGGGAGAAGATGGCTACACCTTC	CASSMTGGEDGYTF
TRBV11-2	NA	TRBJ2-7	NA	TGTGCCAGCAGCTCATACGAGCAGTACTTC	CASSSYEQYF
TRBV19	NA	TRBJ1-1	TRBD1	TGTGCCAGTAGTATAGGTACAGGGGTTGGAGCTTTCTTT	CASSIGTGVGAFF
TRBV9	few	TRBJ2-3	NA	TGTGCCAGCAGCCTCGGACCTTCAGATACGCAGTATTTT	CASSLGPSDTQYF
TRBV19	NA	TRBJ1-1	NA	TGTGCCAGTAGTATAGGGAGGAACACTGAAGCTTTCTTT	CASSIGRNTEAFF
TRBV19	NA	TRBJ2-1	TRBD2	TGTGCCAGTAGCCTAACTAGCGGGGACTACAATGAGCAGTTCTTC	CASSLTSGDYNEQFF
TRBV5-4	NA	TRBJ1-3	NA	TGTGCCAGCAGCTTTTCAGGGTCTACCTCTGGAAACACCATATATTTT	CASSFSGSTSGNTIYF
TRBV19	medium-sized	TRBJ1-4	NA	TGTGCCAGTAGGTCGGGGGCGGCAACTAATGAAAAACTGTTTTTT	CASRSGAATNEKLFF
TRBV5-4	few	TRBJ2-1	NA	TGTGCCAGCAGCTTTATCCAGGGGCCCGGTTATAATGAGCAGTTCTTC	CASSFIQGPGYNEQFF
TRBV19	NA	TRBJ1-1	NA	TGTGCCAGTAGTATAGCGCGGACCACTGAAGCTTTCTTT	CASSIARTTEAFF
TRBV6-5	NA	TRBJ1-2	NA	TGTGCCAGTGGACAATTTGAGGCTGGCTACACCTTC	CASGQFEAGYTF
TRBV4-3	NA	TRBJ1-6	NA	TGCGCCAGCAGCCATCCCAATTCACCCCTCCACTTT	CASSHPNSPLHF
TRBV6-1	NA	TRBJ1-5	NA	TGTGCCAGCAGTGTGCAAAGCAATCAGCCCCAGCATTTT	CASSVQSNQPQHF
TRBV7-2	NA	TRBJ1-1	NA	TGTGCCAGCAGCGGAGGGGACACTGAAGCTTTCTTT	CASSGGDTEAFF
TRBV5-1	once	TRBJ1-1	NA	TGCGCCAGCAGCTTGCAAGGGGAGGCTGAAGCTTTCTTT	CASSLQGEAEAFF
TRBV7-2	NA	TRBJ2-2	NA	TGTGCCAGCAGCTTACGGATGAACACCGGGGAGCTGTTTTTT	CASSLRMNTGELFF
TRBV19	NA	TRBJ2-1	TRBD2	TGTGCCACCGGGGGGGCCGTCTCCTACAATGAGCAGTTCTTC	CATGGAVSYNEQFF
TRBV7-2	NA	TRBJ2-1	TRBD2	TGTGCCAGCAGCGTCGGGAGGGGGACCCACAATGAGCAGTTCTTC	CASSVGRGTHNEQFF
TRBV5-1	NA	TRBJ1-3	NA	TGCGCCAGCAGCCGTGGGGTCCGGACCTCTGGAAACACCATATATTTT	CASSRGVRTSGNTIYF
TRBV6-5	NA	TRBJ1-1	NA	TGTGCCAGCAGGAAGGGTTTGCGTGGGTTGGCTTTCTTT	CASRKGLRGLAFF
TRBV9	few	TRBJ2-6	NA	TGTGCCAGCGGAGGGATCTCTGGGGCCAACGTCCTGACTTTC	CASGGISGANVLTF
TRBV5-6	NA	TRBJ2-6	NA	TGTGCCAGCAGCCCCATCCCCGGCCGGGGGGCCAACGTCCTGACTTTC	CASSPIPGRGANVLTF
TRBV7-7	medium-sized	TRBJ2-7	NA	TGTGCCAGCAGCCCCGGTGGGGGGACCTACGAGCAGTACTTC	CASSPGGGTYEQYF
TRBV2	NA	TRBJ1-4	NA	TGTGCCAGCAGTGAAGCGAGGCAGGGTCAGAAACTGTTTTTT	CASSEARQGQKLFF
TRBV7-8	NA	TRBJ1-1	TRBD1	TGTGCCAGCAGCTTAGCGCCGGGACAGGGAGCTTTCTTT	CASSLAPGQGAFF
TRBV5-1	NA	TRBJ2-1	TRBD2	TGCGCCAGCAGCACCGGACTAGTGGGTAATGAGCAGTTCTTC	CASSTGLVGNEQFF
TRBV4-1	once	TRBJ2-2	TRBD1	TGCGCCAGCAGCCAAGAGCCCGGACAGGGGGTACCCGGGGAGCTGTTTTTT	CASSQEPGQGVPGELFF
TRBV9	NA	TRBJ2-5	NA	TGTGCCAGCAGCCAGGGGGGGCCCTTGTGGACCCAGTACTTC	CASSQGGPLWTQYF
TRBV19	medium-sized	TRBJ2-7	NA	TGTGCCAGTAGTACCGGGGTCGGATCCGAGCAGTACTTC	CASSTGVGSEQYF
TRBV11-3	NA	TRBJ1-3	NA	TGTGCCAGCAGCTTAGGTGGACGAGGGGGTACTGGAAACACCATATATTTT	CASSLGGRGGTGNTIYF
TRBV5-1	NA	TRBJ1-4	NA	TGCGCCAGCAGCTTGACTTGGGCCGCCTCGGAAAAACTGTTTTTT	CASSLTWAASEKLFF
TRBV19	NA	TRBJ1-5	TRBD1	TGTGCCAGTATCACGGACAGGGGCAACAATCAGCCCCAGCATTTT	CASITDRGNNQPQHF
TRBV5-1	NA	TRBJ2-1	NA	TGCGCCAGCAGCTGGATATCCTCAAGGTCCTACAATGAGCAGTTCTTC	CASSWISSRSYNEQFF
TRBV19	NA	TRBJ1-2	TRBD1	TGTGCCAGTAGTTCCAGAGGCCAGGGGGAGTATGGCTACACCTTC	CASSSRGQGEYGYTF